The entry below gives a single TCR beta chain sequence along with its context. Its antigen remains unidentified. The data are from a study of CD8 T cells in ankylosing spondylitis. General study results and limits: Reports of some motif variants in reactive arthritis synovial fluid and blood predate this one. Blood from ankylosing spondylitis patients appeared to carry a characteristic roughly eight-variant TCR beta motif. Peripheral blood samples showed relatively rare disease-linked clones, and these clones were CD8+.

V lost 4 bases, J lost 4 bases, and 16 bases lay in between. CDR1 LGHNA and CDR2 YSLEER come from the germline V gene. The CDR3 contains 15 residues. TCRdb itself ran the 5' RACE reads through MiXCR, one entry per CDR3 protein. Here the sample spans approximately 140,000 distinct CDR3 sequences, about a sixth being singletons. This receptor was identified in a male donor with ankylosing spondylitis. J is TRBJ1-1 and V is TRBV4-3; no clear D gene. Material for sequencing was blood, either unsorted or a sorted T cell fraction (not recorded which). The DNA of the CDR3 is TGCGCCAGCAGCCGAGGGCCGGGAGAGGGCACTGAAGCTTTCTTT. Translation: CASSRGPGEGTEAFF.